This T cell receptor beta chain was observed in a study of cytomegalovirus exposure and HLA in healthy donors. As for the study in general: From donors who were HLA-typed, an early data release held approximately 91 million unique TCRs. Study results and limitations: Presence/absence analyses supposed approximately even sequencing depth among donors.

With respect to this clone: Antigen specificity is unknown.

Though probably carrying unrecorded immune exposures, donors were nominally healthy at sampling. The V and J ends lost 2 bases and 4 bases, in that order; junction bases with no gene match: 16. Germline CDR1 is ENHRY and CDR2 is SYGVKD. The CDR3 has 19 amino acids. It was with 60 Vbeta and 13 Jbeta primers that the PCR ran. Produced via immunoSEQ multiplex PCR; TCRdb's table is partial and in-frame only. Of approximately 190,000 clones listed, approximately 78% were seen once; the top ten hold roughly 6%. V is TRBV10-3 and J is TRBJ2-3, with TRBD2 identical over 9 bases. The clonotype was recovered from a woman between 45 and 65 years old in good health and CMV-seropositive. The source material was PBMCs. The CDR3 bases are TGTGCCATCAGTGAGACGGGACAGTGGGGAAGCGGGAGGCCAGATACGCAGTATTTT. Encoded protein: CAISETGQWGSGRPDTQYF.